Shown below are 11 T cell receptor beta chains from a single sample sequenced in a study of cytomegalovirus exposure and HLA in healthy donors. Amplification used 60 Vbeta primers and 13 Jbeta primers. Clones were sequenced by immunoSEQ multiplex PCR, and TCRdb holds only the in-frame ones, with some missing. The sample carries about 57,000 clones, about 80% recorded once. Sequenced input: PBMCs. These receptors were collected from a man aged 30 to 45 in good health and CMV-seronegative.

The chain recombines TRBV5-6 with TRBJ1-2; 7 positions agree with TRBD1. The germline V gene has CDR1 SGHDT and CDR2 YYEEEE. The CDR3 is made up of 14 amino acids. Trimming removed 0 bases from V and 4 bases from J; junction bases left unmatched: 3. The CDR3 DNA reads TGTGCCAGCAGCTTGGGGACAGGAGCCTATGGCTACACCTTC. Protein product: CASSLGTGAYGYTF.

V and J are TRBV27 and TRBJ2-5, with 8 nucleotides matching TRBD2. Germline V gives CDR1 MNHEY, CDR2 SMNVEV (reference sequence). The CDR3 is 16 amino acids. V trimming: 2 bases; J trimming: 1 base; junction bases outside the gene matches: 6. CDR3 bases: TGTGCCAGCAGTTTAATCTCGGGGGGGGTCCAAGAGACCCAGTACTTC. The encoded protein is CASSLISGGVQETQYF.

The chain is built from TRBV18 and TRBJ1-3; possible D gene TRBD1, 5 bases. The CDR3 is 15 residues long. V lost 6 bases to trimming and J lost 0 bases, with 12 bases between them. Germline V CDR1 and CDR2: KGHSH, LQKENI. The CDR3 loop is CASSPSRGSGNTIYF. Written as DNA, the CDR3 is TGTGCCAGCTCCCCAAGTAGGGGCTCTGGAAACACCATATATTTT.

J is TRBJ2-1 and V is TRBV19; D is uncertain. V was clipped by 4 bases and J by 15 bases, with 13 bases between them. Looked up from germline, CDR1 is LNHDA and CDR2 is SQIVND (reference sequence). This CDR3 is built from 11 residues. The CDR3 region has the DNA TGTGCCAGTAGTAATGATCTTGTGGCGTTCTTC. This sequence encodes CASSNDLVAFF.

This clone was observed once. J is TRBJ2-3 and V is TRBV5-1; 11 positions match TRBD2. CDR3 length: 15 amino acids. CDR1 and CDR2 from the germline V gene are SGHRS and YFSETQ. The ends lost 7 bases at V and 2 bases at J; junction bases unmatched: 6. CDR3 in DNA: TGCGCCAGCTCGGGGACTAGCGGCCTCACAGATACGCAGTATTTT. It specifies CASSGTSGLTDTQYF.

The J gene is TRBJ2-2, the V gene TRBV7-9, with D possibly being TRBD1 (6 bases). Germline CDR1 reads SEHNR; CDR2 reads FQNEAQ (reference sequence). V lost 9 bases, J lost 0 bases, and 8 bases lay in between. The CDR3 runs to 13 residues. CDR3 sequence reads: CARGTTNTGELFF. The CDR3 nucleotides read TGTGCCAGAGGGACAACGAACACCGGGGAGCTGTTTTTT.

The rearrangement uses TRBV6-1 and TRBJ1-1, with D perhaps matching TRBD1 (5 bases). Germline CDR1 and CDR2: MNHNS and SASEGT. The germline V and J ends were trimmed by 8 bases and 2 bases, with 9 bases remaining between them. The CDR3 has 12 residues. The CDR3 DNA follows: TGTGCCAGCGGGGCGGGAAACACTGAAGCTTTCTTT. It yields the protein CASGAGNTEAFF.

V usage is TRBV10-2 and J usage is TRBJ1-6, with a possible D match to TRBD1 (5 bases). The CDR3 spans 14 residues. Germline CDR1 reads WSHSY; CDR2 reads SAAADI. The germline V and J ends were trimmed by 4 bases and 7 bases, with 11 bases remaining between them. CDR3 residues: CASSVGGSNSPLHF. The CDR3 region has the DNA TGCGCCAGCAGTGTGGGGGGTAGCAATTCACCCCTCCACTTT.

The CDR3 region is CASSLGGSSGYTF. The CDR3 coding sequence is TGTGCCAGCAGTCTAGGAGGGAGTAGTGGCTACACCTTC. The chain employs TRBV28 and TRBJ1-2; D remains ambiguous. CDR3 size: 13 residues. Germline loops: CDR1 MDHEN, CDR2 SYDVKM. With 5 bases removed from V and 7 bases from J, the gap between germline ends came to 14 bases.

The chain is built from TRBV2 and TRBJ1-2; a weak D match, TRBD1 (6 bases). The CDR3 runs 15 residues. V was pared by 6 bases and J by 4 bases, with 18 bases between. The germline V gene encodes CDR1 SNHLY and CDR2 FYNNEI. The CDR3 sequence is CASRTRDTPFYGYTF. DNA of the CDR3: TGTGCCAGCAGGACTCGGGACACCCCCTTCTATGGCTACACCTTC.

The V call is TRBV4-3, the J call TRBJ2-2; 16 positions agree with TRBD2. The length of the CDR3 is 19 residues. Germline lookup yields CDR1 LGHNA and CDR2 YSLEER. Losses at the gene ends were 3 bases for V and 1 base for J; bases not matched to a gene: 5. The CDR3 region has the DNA TGCGCCAGCAGCCAGGCCGGGACTAGCGGGGGGGTGAACACCGGGGAGCTGTTTTTT. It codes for CASSQAGTSGGVNTGELFF.